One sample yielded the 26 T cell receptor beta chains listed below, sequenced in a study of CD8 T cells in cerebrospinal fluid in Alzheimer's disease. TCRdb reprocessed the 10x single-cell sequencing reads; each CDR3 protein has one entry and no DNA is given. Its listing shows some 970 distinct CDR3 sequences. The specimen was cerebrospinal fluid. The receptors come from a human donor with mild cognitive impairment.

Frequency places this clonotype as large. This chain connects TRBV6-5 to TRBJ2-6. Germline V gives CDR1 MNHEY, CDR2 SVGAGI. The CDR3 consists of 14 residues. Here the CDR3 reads CASSTVAGANVLTF.

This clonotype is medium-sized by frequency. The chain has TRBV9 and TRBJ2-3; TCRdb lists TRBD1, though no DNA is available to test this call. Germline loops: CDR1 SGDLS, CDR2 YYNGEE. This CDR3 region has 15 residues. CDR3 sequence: CASSQGTGDTDTQYF.

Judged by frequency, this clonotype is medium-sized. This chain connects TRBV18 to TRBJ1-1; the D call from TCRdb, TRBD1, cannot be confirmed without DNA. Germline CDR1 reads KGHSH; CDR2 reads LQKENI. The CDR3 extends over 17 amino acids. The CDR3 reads CASSPPSRGTPNTEAFF.

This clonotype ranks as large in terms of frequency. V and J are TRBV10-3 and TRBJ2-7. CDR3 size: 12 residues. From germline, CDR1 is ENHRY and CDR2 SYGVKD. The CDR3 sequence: CAISDNSYEQYF.

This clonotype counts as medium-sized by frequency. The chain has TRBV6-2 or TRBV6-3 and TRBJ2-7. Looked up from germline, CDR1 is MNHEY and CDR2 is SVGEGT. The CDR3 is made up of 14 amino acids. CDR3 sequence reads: CASSYLLLLYEQYF.

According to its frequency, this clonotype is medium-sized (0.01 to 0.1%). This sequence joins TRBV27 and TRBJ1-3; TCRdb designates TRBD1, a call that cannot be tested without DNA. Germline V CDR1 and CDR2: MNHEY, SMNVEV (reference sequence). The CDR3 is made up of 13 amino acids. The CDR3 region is CASWDRVGNTIYF.

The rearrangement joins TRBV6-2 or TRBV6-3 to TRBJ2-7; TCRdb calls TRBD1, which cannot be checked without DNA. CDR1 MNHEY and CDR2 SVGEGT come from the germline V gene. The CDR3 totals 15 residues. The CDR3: CASSYVGRPPYEQYF.

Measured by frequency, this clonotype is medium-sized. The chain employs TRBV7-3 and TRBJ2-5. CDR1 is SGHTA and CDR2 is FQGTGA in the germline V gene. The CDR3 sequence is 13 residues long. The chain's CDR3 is CASSYDRQETQYF.

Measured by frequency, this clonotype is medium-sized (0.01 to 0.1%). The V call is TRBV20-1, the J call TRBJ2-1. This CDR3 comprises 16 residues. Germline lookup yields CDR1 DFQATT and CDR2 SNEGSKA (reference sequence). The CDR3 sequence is CSARNPSGGSYNEQFF.

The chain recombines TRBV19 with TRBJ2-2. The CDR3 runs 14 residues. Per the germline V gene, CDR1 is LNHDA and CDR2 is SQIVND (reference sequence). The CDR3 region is CASKHQSNTGELFF.

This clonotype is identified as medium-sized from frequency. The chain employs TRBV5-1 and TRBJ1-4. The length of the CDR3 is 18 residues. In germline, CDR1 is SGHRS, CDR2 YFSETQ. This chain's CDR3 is CASSRRNIVDGTNEKLFF. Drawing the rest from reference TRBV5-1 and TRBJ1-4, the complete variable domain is KAGVTQTPRYLIKTRGQQVTLSCSPISGHRSVSWYQQTPGQGLQFLFEYFSETQRNKGNFPGRFSGRQFSNSRSEMNVSTLELGDSALYLCASSRRNIVDGTNEKLFFGSGTQLSVL.

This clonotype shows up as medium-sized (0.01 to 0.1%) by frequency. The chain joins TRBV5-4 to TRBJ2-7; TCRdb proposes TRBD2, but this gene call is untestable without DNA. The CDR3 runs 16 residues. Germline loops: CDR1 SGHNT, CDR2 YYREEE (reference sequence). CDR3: CASSLSGTSGGYEQYF.

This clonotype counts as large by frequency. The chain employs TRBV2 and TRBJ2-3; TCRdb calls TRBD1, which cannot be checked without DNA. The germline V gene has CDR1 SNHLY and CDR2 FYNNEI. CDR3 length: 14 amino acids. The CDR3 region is CASRRGPWTDTQYF.

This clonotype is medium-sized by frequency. CDR3 loop: CSARDSSGNTIYF. The J gene is TRBJ1-3, the V gene TRBV20-1. The CDR3 runs to 13 residues. The germline gives CDR1 DFQATT, CDR2 SNEGSKA (reference sequence).

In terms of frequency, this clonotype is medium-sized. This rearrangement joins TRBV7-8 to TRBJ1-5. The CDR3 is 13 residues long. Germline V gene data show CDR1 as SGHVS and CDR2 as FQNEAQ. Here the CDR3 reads CASSGTENQPQHF.

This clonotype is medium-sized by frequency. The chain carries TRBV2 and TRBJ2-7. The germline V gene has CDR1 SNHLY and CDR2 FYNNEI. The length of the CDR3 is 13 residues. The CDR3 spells CASRLDGSYEQYF.

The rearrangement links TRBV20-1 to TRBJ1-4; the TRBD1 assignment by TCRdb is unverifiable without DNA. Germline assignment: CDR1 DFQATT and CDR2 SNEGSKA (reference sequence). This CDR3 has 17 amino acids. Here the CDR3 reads CSATKRDRGPDNEKLFF.

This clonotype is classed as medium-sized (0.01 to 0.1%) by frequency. The CDR3 sequence: CASTSRQGRGTDTQYF. The chain carries TRBV27 and TRBJ2-3; TCRdb's D gene call, TRBD1, goes unchecked for lack of DNA. Germline lookup yields CDR1 MNHEY and CDR2 SMNVEV (reference sequence). CDR3 length: 16 residues.

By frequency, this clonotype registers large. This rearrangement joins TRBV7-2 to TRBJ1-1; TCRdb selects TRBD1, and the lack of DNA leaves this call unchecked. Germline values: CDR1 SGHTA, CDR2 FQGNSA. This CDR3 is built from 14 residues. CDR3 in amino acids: CASSLQGGNGEAFF.

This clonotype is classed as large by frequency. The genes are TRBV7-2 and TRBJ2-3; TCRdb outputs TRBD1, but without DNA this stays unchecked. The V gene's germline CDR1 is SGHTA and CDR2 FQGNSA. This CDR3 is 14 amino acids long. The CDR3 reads CASSLNGGPDTQYF.

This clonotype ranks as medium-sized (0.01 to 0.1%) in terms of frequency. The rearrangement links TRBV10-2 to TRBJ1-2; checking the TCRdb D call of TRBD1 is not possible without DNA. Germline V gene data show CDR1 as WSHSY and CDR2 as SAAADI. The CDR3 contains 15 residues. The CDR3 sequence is CASSESTRDRHGYTF.

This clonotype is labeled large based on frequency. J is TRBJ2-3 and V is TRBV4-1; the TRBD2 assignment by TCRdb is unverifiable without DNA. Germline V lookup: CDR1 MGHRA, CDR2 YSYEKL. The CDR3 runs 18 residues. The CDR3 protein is CASSQDHTLAAHGATQYF.

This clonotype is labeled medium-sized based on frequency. The CDR3 is CASSRESGINSPLHF. The chain recombines TRBV4-1 with TRBJ1-6; TCRdb's D call, TRBD1, is unchecked because there is no DNA. Germline CDR1 is MGHRA and CDR2 is YSYEKL. The CDR3 is 15 amino acids.

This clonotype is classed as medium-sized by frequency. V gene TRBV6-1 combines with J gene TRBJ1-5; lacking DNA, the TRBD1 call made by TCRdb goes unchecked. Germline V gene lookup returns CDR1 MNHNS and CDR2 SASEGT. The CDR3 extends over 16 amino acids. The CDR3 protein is CASRDIGTASNQPQHF.

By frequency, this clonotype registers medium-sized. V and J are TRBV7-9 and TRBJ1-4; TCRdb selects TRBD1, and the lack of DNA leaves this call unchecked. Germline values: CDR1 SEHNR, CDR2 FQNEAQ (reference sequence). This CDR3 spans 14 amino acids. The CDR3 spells CASSFGTVNEKLFF.

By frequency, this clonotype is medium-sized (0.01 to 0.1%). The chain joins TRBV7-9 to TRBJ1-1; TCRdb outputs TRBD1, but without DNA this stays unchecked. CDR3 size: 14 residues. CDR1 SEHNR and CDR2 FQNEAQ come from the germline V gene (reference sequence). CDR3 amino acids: CASSLNRVNTEAFF.